The 14 T cell receptor beta chains below come from one sample, sequenced in a study of PD-1 blockade in classical Hodgkin lymphoma. The assay was immunoSEQ multiplex PCR, and TCRdb's table has in-frame clones only and misses some. The table lists nearly 35,000 clones, around 89% of them singletons. This sample's time point: newly diagnosed, previously untreated cHL patient sample. Magnetic negative selection served to purify CD4+ T cells out of PBMCs that had been thawed. Sequencing was done on a sample of CD4+ T cells from blood. The receptors were gathered from a human donor with classical Hodgkin lymphoma.

The genes are TRBV7-2 and TRBJ1-5, with 10 bases that match TRBD1. The CDR3 has 15 residues. Germline CDR1 SGHTA, CDR2 FQGNSA. Trimming removed 3 bases from V and 3 bases from J; junction bases left unmatched: 2. The CDR3 nucleotides are TGTGCCAGCAGCTTGACAGGGGGCTTCAATCAGCCCCAGCATTTT. Protein sequence: CASSLTGGFNQPQHF.

The CDR3 DNA is TGTGCCTGGAGTGTACAAAAGGGGTCGTGGGAGACCCAGTACTTC. Its translation: CAWSVQKGSWETQYF. This chain joins TRBV30 and TRBJ2-5, with D maybe TRBD1 (5 bases). Per the germline V gene, CDR1 is GTSNPN and CDR2 is SVGIG (reference sequence). V lost 0 bases, J lost 5 bases, and 16 bases lay in between. This CDR3 region has 15 residues. The variable domain in full, with the rest retrieved from reference TRBV30 and TRBJ2-5, is SQTIHQWPATLVQPVGSPLSLECTVEGTSNPNLYWYRQAAGRGLQLLFYSVGIGQISSEVPQNLSASRPQDRQFILSSKKLLLSDSGFYLCAWSVQKGSWETQYFGPGTRLLVL.

This clone was seen only a few times. The chain has TRBV5-4 and TRBJ1-1; D is uncertain. The germline V gene encodes CDR1 SGHNT and CDR2 YYREEE (reference sequence). This CDR3 contains 14 residues. V gave up 4 bases and J gave up 1 base, with 11 bases separating them. CDR3 loop: CASSTLVGNTEAFF. In nucleotides, the CDR3 is TGTGCCAGCAGCACCCTAGTTGGGAACACTGAAGCTTTCTTT. Together with reference TRBV5-4 and TRBJ1-1, the CDR3 gives the full variable domain: ETGVTQSPTHLIKTRGQQVTLRCSSQSGHNTVSWYQQALGQGPQFIFQYYREEENGRGNFPPRFSGLQFPNYSSELNVNALELDDSALYLCASSTLVGNTEAFFGQGTRLTVV.

The J gene is TRBJ1-4, the V gene TRBV10-3; 8 bases are shared with TRBD1. The CDR3 consists of 15 residues. The ends lost 3 bases at V and 3 bases at J; junction bases unmatched: 3. Germline values: CDR1 ENHRY, CDR2 SYGVKD. The CDR3 here is CAISDRGHSNEKLFF. CDR3 sequence (DNA): TGTGCCATCAGTGACAGGGGGCATTCTAATGAAAAACTGTTTTTT.

The chain employs TRBV28 and TRBJ1-4; possibly TRBD1 for D (6 bases). Germline V gene lookup returns CDR1 MDHEN and CDR2 SYDVKM. The V end lost 7 bases, the J end lost 8 bases, and 20 bases lay between the germline ends. The CDR3 loop spans 15 amino acids. The CDR3 here is CASKIQGGLNEKLFF. The DNA of the CDR3 is TGTGCCAGCAAAATACAGGGCGGCTTGAACGAAAAACTGTTTTTT.

This clone was counted once. The V and J genes are TRBV5-1 and TRBJ2-3; a weak D match, TRBD1 (6 bases). The CDR3 loop spans 15 amino acids. V lost 4 bases, J lost 0 bases, and 12 bases lay in between. Germline CDR1 reads SGHRS; CDR2 reads YFSETQ. This CDR3 is CASSQGTFSTDTQYF. Written as DNA, the CDR3 is TGCGCCAGCAGCCAGGGGACCTTTAGCACAGATACGCAGTATTTT.

This clone was seen just once. The genes are TRBV19 and TRBJ1-4; D is undetermined. There are 15 residues in the CDR3. Trimming removed 0 bases from V and 4 bases from J, with 9 bases in between. Germline V gene data show CDR1 as LNHDA and CDR2 as SQIVND (reference sequence). The CDR3 DNA sequence: TGTGCCAGTAGTATAGAAGGAAGACTTAATGAAAAACTGTTTTTT. Protein sequence: CASSIEGRLNEKLFF.

This chain connects TRBV4-3 to TRBJ2-1; 12 bases line up with TRBD2. Germline CDR1 reads LGHNA; CDR2 reads YSLEER. The V gene end was trimmed by 0 bases and the J gene end by 4 bases; junction bases not matched to a gene: 7. The length of the CDR3 is 18 residues. The chain's CDR3 is CASSQDAGGLAGYNEQFF. CDR3 DNA sequence: TGCGCCAGCAGCCAAGATGCGGGAGGACTAGCGGGGTACAATGAGCAGTTCTTC.

The chain carries TRBV5-5 and TRBJ1-4, with D possibly TRBD1 on 5 matching bases. Germline V gene sequence: CDR1 SGHKS, CDR2 YYEKEE (reference sequence). CDR3 length: 14 residues. V dropped 1 base and J dropped 8 bases, with 12 bases sitting between them. This CDR3 reads CASSLRGSGEKLFF. CDR3 DNA sequence: TGTGCCAGCAGCTTGCGGGGGAGCGGAGAAAAACTGTTTTTT.

V and J are TRBV5-1 and TRBJ1-3; the D is unclear. CDR1 and CDR2 (germline): SGHRS, YFSETQ. Trimming took off 5 bases at V and 4 bases at J, with 16 bases between the two ends. This CDR3 comprises 15 residues. In DNA, the CDR3 is TGCGCCAGCAGGCTATCTCCGGGCCACGGAAACACCATATATTTT. This gives the protein CASRLSPGHGNTIYF.

This clone has a handful of counts. The chain links TRBV7-9 to TRBJ1-1, with D uncertain. Germline CDR1 reads SEHNR; CDR2 reads FQNEAQ (reference sequence). This CDR3 has 11 residues. Between the trimmed V and J ends, which lost 5 bases and 6 bases, there was a span of 7 bases. The chain's CDR3 is CASSLIAEAFF. The CDR3 coding sequence is TGTGCCAGCAGCCTAATAGCTGAAGCTTTCTTT.

This sequence joins TRBV5-1 and TRBJ2-7; D gene ambiguous. The CDR3 has 15 residues. The germline V and J ends were trimmed by 3 bases and 2 bases, with 15 bases remaining between them. CDR1 SGHRS and CDR2 YFSETQ come from the germline V gene. Here the CDR3 DNA reads TGCGCCAGCAGCTACGGACGTAGAGGAGCCTACGAGCAGTACTTC. Its translation is CASSYGRRGAYEQYF.

This clone was counted a single time. The chain links TRBV10-2 to TRBJ1-5; 7 positions agree with TRBD1. The CDR3 length is 16 residues. CDR1 WSHSY and CDR2 SAAADI come from the germline V gene. The V and J ends lost 3 bases and 6 bases, in that order; junction bases with no gene match: 11. The CDR3 sequence is CASSDTRGAIGQPQHF. The CDR3 region has the DNA TGCGCCAGCAGTGACACCAGGGGGGCTATAGGTCAGCCCCAGCATTTT.

This rearrangement joins TRBV20-1 to TRBJ1-1; no clear D gene. The germline gives CDR1 DFQATT, CDR2 SNEGSKA (reference sequence). This CDR3 is built from 11 residues. V gave up 0 bases and J gave up 10 bases, with 9 bases separating them. CDR3 amino acids: CSAREFAAAFF. CDR3 nucleotides: TGCAGTGCTAGAGAGTTTGCTGCAGCTTTCTTT.